Below, 32 T cell receptor beta chains from the same sample are listed, as sequenced in a study of T and B cells in COVID-19 patients. From blood, roughly 240-550 ng of genomic DNA served as TRB template. BIOMED2 TRB-A/B primer pools were used in multiplex TRB PCR. TCRdb re-called the multiplex PCR reads with MiXCR, one entry per CDR3 protein. The sample consists of 14,000 to 15,000 distinct CDR3 sequences, roughly 29% of them appearing once. Input material: blood. These receptor sequences come from a human donor who had recovered from COVID-19.

This clonotype has just a few counts. V gene TRBV6-2 or TRBV6-3 combines with J gene TRBJ2-1; 12 nucleotides match TRBD2. There are 14 residues in the CDR3. Per germline, CDR1 MNHEY and CDR2 SVGEGT. J gave up 7 bases and V 10 bases, and 8 bases lay outside the gene matches. CDR3 sequence: CATTTSGRKNEQFF. In DNA form, the CDR3 reads TGTGCCACTACTACTAGCGGGAGGAAGAATGAGCAGTTCTTC.

This chain links TRBV5-6 with TRBJ2-7; 8 nucleotides align to TRBD1. Germline CDR1 and CDR2: SGHDT and YYEEEE. The length of the CDR3 is 14 residues. J was trimmed by 7 bases and V by 4 bases; bases with no gene match: 10. Here the CDR3 DNA reads TGTGCCAGCAGCCCGGACAGGGACCCGTTTGAGCAGTACTTC. Protein sequence: CASSPDRDPFEQYF.

This clonotype came up a few times. The gene calls are TRBV12-3 or TRBV12-4 and TRBJ1-2; tentative D call: TRBD1 (5 bases). The CDR3 runs 12 residues. Trimming shortened V by 5 bases and J by 10 bases, and 14 bases separated the two germline ends. The CDR3 is CASSARGSYYTF. DNA for the CDR3: TGTGCCAGCAGTGCGCGGGGGTCTTACTACACCTTC.

This clonotype was seen more than once but under ten times. For the CDR3, the DNA is TGTGCCAGCAGTCGCTCCCCGGGGGGGCGCGGGTCCTACGAGCAGTACTTC. Translating it yields CASSRSPGGRGSYEQYF. The chain carries TRBV27 and TRBJ2-7, with 8 bases that match TRBD2. Trimming removed 5 bases from V and 1 base from J; junction bases left unmatched: 13. Germline CDR1 is MNHEY and CDR2 is SMNVEV (reference sequence). There are 17 residues in the CDR3.

The rearrangement links TRBV6-5 to TRBJ2-5, with TRBD2 identical over 7 bases. This CDR3 spans 12 amino acids. Germline-derived CDR1 and CDR2 are MNHEY and SVGAGI. V lost 5 bases to trimming and J lost 5 bases; unmatched junction nucleotides: 2. The CDR3 region is CASSPGGETQYF. CDR3 nucleotide sequence: TGTGCCAGCAGTCCCGGGGGGGAGACCCAGTACTTC.

This chain uses TRBV7-2 with TRBJ1-1; no definite D call. Trimming took 1 base from V and 3 from J, leaving 9 bases between them. Germline lookup yields CDR1 SGHTA and CDR2 FQGNSA. The CDR3 is made up of 14 amino acids. The CDR3 region has the DNA TGTGCCAGCAGCTTAGTATCACCTGACACTGAAGCTTTCTTT. Its protein is CASSLVSPDTEAFF.

The gene calls are TRBV19 and TRBJ1-5; 10 bases map to TRBD1. The germline CDR1 and CDR2 sequences are LNHDA and SQIVND (reference sequence). The CDR3 extends over 14 amino acids. The V and J ends lost 5 bases and 7 bases, in that order; junction bases with no gene match: 5. CDR3 protein: CASSRTGGQQPQHF. CDR3 in DNA: TGTGCCAGTAGTCGGACAGGGGGTCAACAGCCCCAGCATTTT.

The chain employs TRBV7-9 and TRBJ1-1; unclear D gene. V gave up 4 bases and J gave up 12 bases, with 9 bases separating them. Germline CDR1 and CDR2: SEHNR and FQNEAQ (reference sequence). The length of the CDR3 is 10 residues. The DNA of the CDR3 is TGTGCCAGCAGCTCAGATCTGCCTTTCTTT. It yields the protein CASSSDLPFF.

The CDR3 coding sequence is TGTGCCACCAGTGGCCTTCCCATACCGGGACAGGGAATTCCTCTGTACACCGGGGAGCTGTTTTTT. It translates to CATSGLPIPGQGIPLYTGELFF. V is TRBV24-1 and J is TRBJ2-2, with 9 bases aligning to TRBD1. The CDR3 sequence is 22 residues long. The junction had 24 bases not matched to a gene; V was cut back by 5 bases and J by 3 bases. CDR1 KGHDR and CDR2 SFDVKD come from the germline V gene.

This chain joins TRBV11-3 and TRBJ1-1, with no clear D. In germline, CDR1 is SGHNT, CDR2 YENEEA. Trimming pared 1 base from V and 11 bases from J, leaving 11 bases between. This CDR3 is built from 12 residues. The CDR3 is CASSLVAGTAFF. DNA for the CDR3: TGTGCCAGCAGCTTAGTAGCCGGCACCGCTTTCTTT. Filled out from reference TRBV11-3 and TRBJ1-1, the complete variable domain reads EAGVVQSPRYKIIEKKQPVAFWCNPISGHNTLYWYLQNLGQGPELLIRYENEEAVDDSQLPKDRFSAERLKGVDSTLKIQPAELGDSAVYLCASSLVAGTAFFGQGTRLTVV.

In its sample, this clonotype was seen once. Here the CDR3 DNA reads TGCAGTGCTAGAAAACGAGGACAGGTGTTCAATGAGCAGTTCTTC. It specifies CSARKRGQVFNEQFF. The chain recombines TRBV20-1 with TRBJ2-1, with TRBD1 matching over 7 bases. Germline CDR1 DFQATT, CDR2 SNEGSKA (reference sequence). This CDR3 spans 15 amino acids. Trimming at V came to 2 bases and at J to 6 bases, leaving 10 bases not matched to a gene.

In this sample, this clonotype turned up a few times. V and J are TRBV6-2 or TRBV6-3 and TRBJ1-2, with D hard to call. Germline V gene data show CDR1 as MNHEY and CDR2 as SVGEGT. The CDR3 loop spans 12 amino acids. The germline V and J ends were trimmed by 6 bases and 0 bases, with 5 bases remaining between them. The CDR3 here is CASSPANYGYTF. The CDR3 bases are TGTGCCAGCAGCCCTGCTAACTATGGCTACACCTTC.

The chain couples TRBV28 to TRBJ1-2; D is possibly TRBD1 (6 bases). The germline gives CDR1 MDHEN, CDR2 SYDVKM. The CDR3 is 11 amino acids. Trimming pared 6 bases from V and 8 bases from J, leaving 10 bases between. CDR3 residues: CASRRGGGYTF. CDR3 coding DNA: TGTGCCAGCAGGAGGGGGGGGGGCTACACCTTC.

V and J are TRBV5-4 and TRBJ2-7; 14 positions match TRBD2. CDR3 length: 19 amino acids. The germline V gene has CDR1 SGHNT and CDR2 YYREEE (reference sequence). After removal of 4 bases from V and 0 bases from J, the junction contained 12 bases not matched to a gene. The CDR3 is CASSPGAGTSGGYSYEQYF. The CDR3, as DNA: TGTGCCAGCAGCCCTGGGGCCGGGACTAGCGGGGGCTACTCCTACGAGCAGTACTTC.

In this sample, this clonotype turned up a few times. This chain joins TRBV27 and TRBJ2-5; TRBD1 matches 7 bases. The CDR3 sequence is 14 residues long. Looked up from germline, CDR1 is MNHEY and CDR2 is SMNVEV (reference sequence). Trimming removed 3 bases from V and 5 bases from J; junction bases left unmatched: 6. CDR3 sequence reads: CASSLYTGVETQYF. CDR3 coding DNA: TGTGCCAGCAGTTTGTACACAGGGGTTGAGACCCAGTACTTC.

V usage is TRBV20-1 and J usage is TRBJ2-7; 13 bases line up with TRBD2. Germline trimming cut 5 bases from V and 4 bases from J; bases unmatched to any gene: 8. The germline gives CDR1 DFQATT, CDR2 SNEGSKA (reference sequence). The CDR3 contains 15 residues. The DNA of the CDR3 is TGCAGTGCTGGGAAGACTAGCGGGGGGACATACGAGCAGTACTTC. Translation gives CSAGKTSGGTYEQYF.

This clonotype was observed many times. The CDR3 protein is CASSLGAWASGANVLTF. The CDR3 region has the DNA TGTGCCAGCAGCTTAGGGGCCTGGGCCTCTGGGGCCAACGTCCTGACTTTC. The chain uses TRBV7-6 and TRBJ2-6; D ambiguous. Germline V gene data show CDR1 as SGHVS and CDR2 as FNYEAQ. The CDR3 length is 17 residues. The germline V and J ends were trimmed by 1 base and 0 bases, with 10 bases remaining between them.

The gene calls are TRBV15 and TRBJ2-4; D is unclear. Trimming stripped 8 bases from V and 0 bases from J, with 8 bases between. The germline gives CDR1 LNHNV, CDR2 YYDKDF (reference sequence). The CDR3 loop spans 13 amino acids. CDR3 in DNA: TGTGCCACCGGAAGTTTAGCCAAAAACATTCAGTACTTC. Residues: CATGSLAKNIQYF.

By its share, this clonotype is medium-sized. The V call is TRBV29-1, the J call TRBJ1-3; tentative D call: TRBD1 (5 bases). CDR3 length: 14 residues. V lost 4 bases, J lost 2 bases, and 12 bases lay in between. Germline lookup yields CDR1 SQVTM and CDR2 ANQGSEA. The CDR3 bases are TGCAGCGTTGGTAAATCGGACACTGGAAACACCATATATTTT. It specifies CSVGKSDTGNTIYF.

V gene TRBV18 combines with J gene TRBJ2-7; D ambiguous. CDR1 and CDR2 from the germline V gene are KGHSH and LQKENI. V was pared by 0 bases and J by 5 bases, with 8 bases between. The length of the CDR3 is 13 residues. CDR3 coding DNA: TGTGCCAGCTCACCACCGACTCCCCACGAGCAGTACTTC. This codes for CASSPPTPHEQYF.

V gene TRBV19 combines with J gene TRBJ1-2; possible D gene TRBD1, 6 bases. Germline V CDR1 and CDR2: LNHDA, SQIVND (reference sequence). Deletions cut 8 bases from V and 5 bases from J, with 12 bases between. There are 12 residues in the CDR3. Here the CDR3 reads CASGGARYGYTF. The DNA of the CDR3 is TGTGCCAGTGGGGGGGCGCGGTATGGCTACACCTTC.

The genes are TRBV12-3 or TRBV12-4 and TRBJ2-3; 7 nucleotides match TRBD2. V shed 7 bases and J 3 bases; nucleotides not matched to a gene: 10. The CDR3 spans 15 residues. As DNA, the CDR3 is TGTGCCAGCACCTCGGGGGGAGTCGGGACAGATACGCAGTATTTT. Protein product: CASTSGGVGTDTQYF.

This clonotype was seen repeatedly, ten times or more. This chain uses TRBV27 with TRBJ2-2; 7 bases fit TRBD1. CDR1 MNHEY and CDR2 SMNVEV come from the germline V gene (reference sequence). V gave up 3 bases and J gave up 0 bases; unmatched junction bases: 10. The CDR3 has 18 residues. CDR3 nucleotides: TGTGCCAGCAGTTTGGTTGGCCCGGGACAGACGAACACCGGGGAGCTGTTTTTT. Translation: CASSLVGPGQTNTGELFF.

As to this clonotype: The junction and the germline gene differ at one end; a read error may be behind it. The V call is TRBV6-2 or TRBV6-3, the J call TRBJ2-1; 11 bases line up with TRBD2. CDR1 is MNHEY and CDR2 is SVGEGT in the germline V gene. The CDR3 covers 18 residues. CDR3 nucleotides: TGTGCCATCAGTGAGCCTAGCGGGGGGTTGAGCTCCTACAATGAGCAGTTCTTC. This translates into CAISEPSGGLSSYNEQFF.

About this clonotype itself: Sequence at one end of the junction differs from germline and may be a read error. The rearrangement joins TRBV11-3 to TRBJ2-5; TRBD2 is a possible D gene (5 bases). There are 15 residues in the CDR3. In germline, CDR1 is SGHNT, CDR2 YENEEA. CDR3 DNA sequence: TGCGCCAGCAGCTTGGACTTGTCTGTCACTGAGACCCAGTACTTC. Its protein is CASSLDLSVTETQYF.

The chain uses TRBV20-1 and TRBJ1-6, with no clear D. Trimming stripped 1 base from V and 4 bases from J, with 5 bases between. The CDR3 extends over 13 amino acids. Germline V gives CDR1 DFQATT, CDR2 SNEGSKA (reference sequence). CDR3 in amino acids: CSARAGYNSPLHF. Written as DNA, the CDR3 is TGCAGTGCTAGAGCAGGTTATAATTCACCCCTCCACTTT.

The chain has TRBV12-3 or TRBV12-4 and TRBJ2-6, with D tentatively TRBD1 (5 bases). V dropped 6 bases and J dropped 2 bases, with 8 bases sitting between them. The CDR3 spans 14 residues. The CDR3 sequence: CASRTAPGANVLTF. CDR3 nucleotides: TGTGCCAGCAGGACAGCTCCTGGGGCCAACGTCCTGACTTTC.

V is TRBV12-3 or TRBV12-4 and J is TRBJ1-5; 7 nucleotides align to TRBD1. V shed 5 bases, J shed 0 bases, and the junction held 10 bases outside the gene matches. The CDR3 is made up of 17 amino acids. The CDR3 protein is CASSMGQRRYSNQPQHF. CDR3 sequence (DNA): TGTGCCAGCAGTATGGGACAGCGGAGATATAGCAATCAGCCCCAGCATTTT.

The V and J genes are TRBV6-2 or TRBV6-3 and TRBJ2-3; D gene ambiguous. Trimming took off 5 bases at V and 6 bases at J, with 30 bases between the two ends. The germline gives CDR1 MNHEY, CDR2 SVGEGT. The CDR3 is 19 residues long. The CDR3 protein is CASSLRLGDKGPWTDTQYF. CDR3 nucleotide sequence: TGTGCCAGCAGTCTCCGGCTGGGCGACAAGGGCCCTTGGACGGATACGCAGTATTTT.

In this sample, this clonotype turned up a few times. The chain joins TRBV30 to TRBJ2-1, with TRBD2 matching over 11 bases. This CDR3 comprises 14 residues. CDR1 and CDR2 from the germline V gene are GTSNPN and SVGIG (reference sequence). J gave up 4 bases and V 8 bases, and 7 bases lay outside the gene matches. CDR3 DNA: TGTGCCCATAGACCTAGCGGGGGGTACAATGAGCAGTTCTTC. It codes for CAHRPSGGYNEQFF.

The rearrangement links TRBV29-1 to TRBJ1-1; D possibly corresponds to TRBD1 (5 bases). The CDR3 length is 19 residues. Germline V CDR1 and CDR2: SQVTM, ANQGSEA. Trimming pared 3 bases from V and 3 bases from J, leaving 29 bases between. The CDR3 bases are TGCAGCGTTGATAAAAGGGGACGAACCAGGCGGCCCCCGGACACTGAAGCTTTCTTT. It yields the protein CSVDKRGRTRRPPDTEAFF.

This clonotype was picked up a small number of times. The J gene is TRBJ2-1, the V gene TRBV30, with TRBD2 matching 8 bases. Trimming at V came to 3 bases and at J to 7 bases, leaving 14 bases not matched to a gene. The CDR3 is 16 residues long. The germline V gene encodes CDR1 GTSNPN and CDR2 SVGIG (reference sequence). The CDR3 sequence: CAWRGGGSGGRNEQFF. In nucleotides, the CDR3 is TGTGCCTGGAGGGGGGGGGGGAGCGGGGGTAGGAATGAGCAGTTCTTC.